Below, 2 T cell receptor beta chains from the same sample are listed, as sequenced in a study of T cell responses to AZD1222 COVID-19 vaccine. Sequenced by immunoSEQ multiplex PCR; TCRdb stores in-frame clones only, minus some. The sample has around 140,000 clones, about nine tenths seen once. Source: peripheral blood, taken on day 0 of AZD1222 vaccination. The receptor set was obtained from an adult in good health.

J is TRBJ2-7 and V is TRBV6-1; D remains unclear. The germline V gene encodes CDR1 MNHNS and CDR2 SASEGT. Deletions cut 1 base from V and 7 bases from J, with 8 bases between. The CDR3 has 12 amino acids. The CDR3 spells CASSEDETEQYF. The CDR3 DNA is TGTGCCAGCAGTGAAGACGAGACAGAGCAGTACTTC.

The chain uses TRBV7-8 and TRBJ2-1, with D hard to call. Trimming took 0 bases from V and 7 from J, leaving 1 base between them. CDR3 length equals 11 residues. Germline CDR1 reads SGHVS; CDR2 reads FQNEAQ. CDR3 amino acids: CASSLANEQFF. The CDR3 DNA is TGTGCCAGCAGCTTAGCGAATGAGCAGTTCTTC.